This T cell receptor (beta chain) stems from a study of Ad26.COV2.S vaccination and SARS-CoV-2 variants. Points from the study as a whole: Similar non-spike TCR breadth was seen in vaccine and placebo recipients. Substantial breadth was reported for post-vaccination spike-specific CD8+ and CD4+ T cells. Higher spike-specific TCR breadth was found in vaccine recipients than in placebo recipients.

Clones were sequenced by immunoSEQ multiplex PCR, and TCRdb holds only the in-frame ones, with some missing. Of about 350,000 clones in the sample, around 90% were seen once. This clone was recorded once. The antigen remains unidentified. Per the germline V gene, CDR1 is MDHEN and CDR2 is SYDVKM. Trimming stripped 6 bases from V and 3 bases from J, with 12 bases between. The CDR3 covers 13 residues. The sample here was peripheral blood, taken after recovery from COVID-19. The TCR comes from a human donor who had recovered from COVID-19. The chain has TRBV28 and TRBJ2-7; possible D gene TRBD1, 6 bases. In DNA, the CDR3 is TGTGCCAGCAGCCGGAGGACAGACTACGAGCAGTACTTC. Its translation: CASSRRTDYEQYF. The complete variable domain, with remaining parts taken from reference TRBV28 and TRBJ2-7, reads DVKVTQSSRYLVKRTGEKVFLECVQDMDHENMFWYRQDPGLGLRLIYFSYDVKMKEKGDIPEGYSVSREKKERFSLILESASTNQTSMYLCASSRRTDYEQYFGPGTRLTVT.